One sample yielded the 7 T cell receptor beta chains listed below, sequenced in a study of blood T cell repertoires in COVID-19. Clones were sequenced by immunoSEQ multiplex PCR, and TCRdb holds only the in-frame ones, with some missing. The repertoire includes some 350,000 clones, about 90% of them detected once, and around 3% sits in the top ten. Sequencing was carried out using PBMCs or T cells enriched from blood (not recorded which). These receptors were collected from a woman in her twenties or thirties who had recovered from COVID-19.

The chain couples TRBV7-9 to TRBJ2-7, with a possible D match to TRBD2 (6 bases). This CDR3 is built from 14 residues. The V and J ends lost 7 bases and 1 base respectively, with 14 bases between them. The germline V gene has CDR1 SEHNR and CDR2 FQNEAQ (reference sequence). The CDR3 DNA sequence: TGTGCCAGCACCCGGTTTAGCGGATCCTACGAGCAGTACTTC. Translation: CASTRFSGSYEQYF.

DNA of the CDR3: TGTGCCAGCAGTCCTATGACCGGGAACTCCTTATACAATGAGCAGTTCTTC. Amino acid sequence: CASSPMTGNSLYNEQFF. The J gene is TRBJ2-1, the V gene TRBV27; TRBD2 is a possible D gene (5 bases). Trimming stripped 5 bases from V and 4 bases from J, with 21 bases between. The CDR3 extends over 17 amino acids. Germline V gene lookup returns CDR1 MNHEY and CDR2 SMNVEV (reference sequence).

As DNA, the CDR3 is TGTGCCAGTAGTATCCGGGTACTCACAGATACGCAGTATTTT. Encoded protein: CASSIRVLTDTQYF. The chain links TRBV19 to TRBJ2-3; no reliable D call. This CDR3 has 14 residues. Germline V gene lookup returns CDR1 LNHDA and CDR2 SQIVND (reference sequence). V lost 3 bases and J 2 bases, leaving 9 bases between the germline ends.

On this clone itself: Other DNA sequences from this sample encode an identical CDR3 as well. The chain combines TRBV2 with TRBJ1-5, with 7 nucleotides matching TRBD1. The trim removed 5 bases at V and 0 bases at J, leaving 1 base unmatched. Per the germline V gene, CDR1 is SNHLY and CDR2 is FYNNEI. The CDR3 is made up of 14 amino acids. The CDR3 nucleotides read TGTGCCAGCAGTCGGGACAGTAGCAATCAGCCCCAGCATTTT. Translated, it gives CASSRDSSNQPQHF.

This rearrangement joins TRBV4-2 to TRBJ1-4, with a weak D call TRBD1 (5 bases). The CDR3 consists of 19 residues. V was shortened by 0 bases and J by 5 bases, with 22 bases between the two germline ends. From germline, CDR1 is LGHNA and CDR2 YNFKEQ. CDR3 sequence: CASSQDRRQTTQTNEKLFF. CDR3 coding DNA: TGTGCCAGCAGCCAAGATCGGAGACAGACAACACAGACAAATGAAAAACTGTTTTTT.

CDR3 sequence reads: CASSRDKSSGANVLTF. CDR3 DNA: TGTGCCAGTAGCCGGGACAAGAGCTCTGGGGCCAACGTCCTGACTTTC. This sequence joins TRBV19 and TRBJ2-6, with D perhaps TRBD1 (6 bases). V was cut by 6 bases and J by 0 bases, with 12 bases left in between. CDR3 length: 16 residues. Per the germline V gene, CDR1 is LNHDA and CDR2 is SQIVND (reference sequence).

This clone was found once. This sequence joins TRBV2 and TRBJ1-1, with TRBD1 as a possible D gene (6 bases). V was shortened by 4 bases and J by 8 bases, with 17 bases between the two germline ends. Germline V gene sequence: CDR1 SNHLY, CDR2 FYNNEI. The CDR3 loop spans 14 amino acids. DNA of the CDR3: TGTGCCAGCAGTGCTCCAGGGGCTGGGGGAGAAGCTTTCTTT. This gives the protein CASSAPGAGGEAFF.